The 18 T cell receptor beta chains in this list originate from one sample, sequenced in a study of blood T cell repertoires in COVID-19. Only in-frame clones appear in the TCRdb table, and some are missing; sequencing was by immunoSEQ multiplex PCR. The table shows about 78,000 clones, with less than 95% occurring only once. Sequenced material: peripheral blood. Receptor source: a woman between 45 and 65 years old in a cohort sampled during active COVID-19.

The CDR3 loop is CASSDQRTSYEQYF. DNA for the CDR3: TGCGCCAGCAGTGACCAGCGGACTTCCTACGAGCAGTACTTC. The chain couples TRBV10-2 to TRBJ2-7, with D maybe TRBD2 (5 bases). The ends were cut back, 3 bases at V and 1 base at J, with 10 bases in the middle. Germline V CDR1 and CDR2: WSHSY, SAAADI. This CDR3 has 14 residues.

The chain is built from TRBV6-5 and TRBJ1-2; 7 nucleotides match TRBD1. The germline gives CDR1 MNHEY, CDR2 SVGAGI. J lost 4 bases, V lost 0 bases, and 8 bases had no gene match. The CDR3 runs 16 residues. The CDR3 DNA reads TGTGCCAGCAGTTACTCGAGGGCAGGGGGAGTCTATGGCTACACCTTC. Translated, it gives CASSYSRAGGVYGYTF.

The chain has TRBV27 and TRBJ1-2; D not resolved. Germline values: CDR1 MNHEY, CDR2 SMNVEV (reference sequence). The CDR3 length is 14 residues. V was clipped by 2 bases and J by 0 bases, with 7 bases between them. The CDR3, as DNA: TGTGCCAGCAGTTTAGATGGAGCTAACTATGGCTACACCTTC. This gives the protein CASSLDGANYGYTF.

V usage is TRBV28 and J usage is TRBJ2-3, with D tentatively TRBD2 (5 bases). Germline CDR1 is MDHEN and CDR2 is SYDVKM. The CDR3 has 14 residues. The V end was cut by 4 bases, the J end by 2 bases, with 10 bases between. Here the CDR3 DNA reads TGTGCCAGCAGTTACGGGATCTACACAGATACGCAGTATTTT. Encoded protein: CASSYGIYTDTQYF. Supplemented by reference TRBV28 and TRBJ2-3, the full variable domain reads DVKVTQSSRYLVKRTGEKVFLECVQDMDHENMFWYRQDPGLGLRLIYFSYDVKMKEKGDIPEGYSVSREKKERFSLILESASTNQTSMYLCASSYGIYTDTQYFGPGTRLTVL.

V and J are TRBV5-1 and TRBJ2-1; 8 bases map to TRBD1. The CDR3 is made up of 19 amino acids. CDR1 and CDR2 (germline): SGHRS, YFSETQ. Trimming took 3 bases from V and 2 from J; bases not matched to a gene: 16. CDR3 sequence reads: CASSYPLAAPGQAYNEQFF. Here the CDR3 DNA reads TGCGCCAGCAGCTATCCACTTGCGGCCCCGGGACAGGCCTACAATGAGCAGTTCTTC.

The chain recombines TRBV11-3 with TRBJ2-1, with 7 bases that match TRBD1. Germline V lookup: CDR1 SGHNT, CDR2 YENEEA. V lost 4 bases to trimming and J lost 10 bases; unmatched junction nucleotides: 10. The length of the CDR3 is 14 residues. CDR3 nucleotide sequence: TGTGCCAGCAGCTCGGACAGGTCGACCCGAGAGCAGTTCTTC. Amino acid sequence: CASSSDRSTREQFF.

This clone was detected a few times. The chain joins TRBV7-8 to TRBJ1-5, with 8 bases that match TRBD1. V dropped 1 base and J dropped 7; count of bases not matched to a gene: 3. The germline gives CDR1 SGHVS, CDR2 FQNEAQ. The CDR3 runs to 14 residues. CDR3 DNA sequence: TGTGCCAGCAGCTTAGGGACAGGGAACCAGCCCCAGCATTTT. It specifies CASSLGTGNQPQHF.

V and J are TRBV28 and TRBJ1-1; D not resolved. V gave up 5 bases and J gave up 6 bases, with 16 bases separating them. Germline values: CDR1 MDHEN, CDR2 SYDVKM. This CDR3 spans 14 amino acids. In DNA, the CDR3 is TGTGCCAGCAGTCTTACAAGGAGGGCCGCTGAAGCTTTCTTT. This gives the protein CASSLTRRAAEAFF. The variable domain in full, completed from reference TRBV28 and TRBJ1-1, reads DVKVTQSSRYLVKRTGEKVFLECVQDMDHENMFWYRQDPGLGLRLIYFSYDVKMKEKGDIPEGYSVSREKKERFSLILESASTNQTSMYLCASSLTRRAAEAFFGQGTRLTVV.

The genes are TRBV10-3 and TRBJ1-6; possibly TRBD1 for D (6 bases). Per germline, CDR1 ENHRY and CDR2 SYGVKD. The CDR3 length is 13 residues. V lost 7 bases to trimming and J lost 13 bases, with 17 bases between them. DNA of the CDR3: TGTGCCATCAACGGACAGCCTGATTTCCCCCTCCACTTT. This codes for CAINGQPDFPLHF.

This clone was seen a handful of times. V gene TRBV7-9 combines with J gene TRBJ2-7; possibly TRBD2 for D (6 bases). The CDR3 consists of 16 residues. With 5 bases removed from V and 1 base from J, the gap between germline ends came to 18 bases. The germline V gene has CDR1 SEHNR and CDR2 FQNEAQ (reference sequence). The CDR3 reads CASSPVTGRGSYEQYF. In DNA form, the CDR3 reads TGTGCCAGCAGCCCAGTCACCGGGCGGGGTTCCTACGAGCAGTACTTC.

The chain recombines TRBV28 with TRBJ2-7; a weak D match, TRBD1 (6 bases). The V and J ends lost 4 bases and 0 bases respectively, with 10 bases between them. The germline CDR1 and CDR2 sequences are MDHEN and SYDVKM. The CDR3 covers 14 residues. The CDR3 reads CASSSTGSSYEQYF. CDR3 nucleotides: TGTGCCAGCAGTTCCACAGGGAGCTCCTACGAGCAGTACTTC.

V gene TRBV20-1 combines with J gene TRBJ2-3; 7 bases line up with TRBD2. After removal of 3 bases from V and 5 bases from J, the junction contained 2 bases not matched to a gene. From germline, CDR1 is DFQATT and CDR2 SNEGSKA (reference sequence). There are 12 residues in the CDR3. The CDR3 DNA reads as TGCAGTGCTAGTGGCGGGGGAGATACGCAGTATTTT. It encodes CSASGGGDTQYF.

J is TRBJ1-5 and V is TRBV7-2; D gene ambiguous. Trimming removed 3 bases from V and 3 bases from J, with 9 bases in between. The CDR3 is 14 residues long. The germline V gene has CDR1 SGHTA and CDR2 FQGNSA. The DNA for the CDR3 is TGTGCCAGCAGCTTCCAGGTCACCAATCAGCCCCAGCATTTT. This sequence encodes CASSFQVTNQPQHF.

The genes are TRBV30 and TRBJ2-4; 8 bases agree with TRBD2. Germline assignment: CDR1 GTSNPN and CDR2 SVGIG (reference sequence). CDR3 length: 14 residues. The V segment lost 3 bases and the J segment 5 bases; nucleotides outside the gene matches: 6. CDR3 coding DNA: TGTGCCTGGAGCATCGGGGGGGTCCAAAACATTCAGTACTTC. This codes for CAWSIGGVQNIQYF. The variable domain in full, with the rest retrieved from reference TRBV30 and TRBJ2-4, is SQTIHQWPATLVQPVGSPLSLECTVEGTSNPNLYWYRQAAGRGLQLLFYSVGIGQISSEVPQNLSASRPQDRQFILSSKKLLLSDSGFYLCAWSIGGVQNIQYFGAGTRLSVL.

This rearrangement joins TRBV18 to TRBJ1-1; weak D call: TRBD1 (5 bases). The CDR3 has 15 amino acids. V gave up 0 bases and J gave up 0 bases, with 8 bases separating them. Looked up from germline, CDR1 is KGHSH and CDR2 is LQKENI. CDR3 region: CASSPPWGVNTEAFF. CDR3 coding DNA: TGTGCCAGCTCACCACCATGGGGGGTGAACACTGAAGCTTTCTTT.

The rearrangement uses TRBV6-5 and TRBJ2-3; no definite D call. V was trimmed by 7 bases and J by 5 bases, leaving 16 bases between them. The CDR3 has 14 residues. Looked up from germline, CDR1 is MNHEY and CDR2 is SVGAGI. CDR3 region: CASNVDWWVDTQYF. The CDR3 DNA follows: TGTGCCAGCAACGTCGACTGGTGGGTAGATACGCAGTATTTT.

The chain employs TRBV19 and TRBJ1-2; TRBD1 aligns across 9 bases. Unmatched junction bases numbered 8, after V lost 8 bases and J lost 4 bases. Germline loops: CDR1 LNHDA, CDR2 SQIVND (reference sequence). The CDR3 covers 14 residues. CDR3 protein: CASVATGGLYGYTF. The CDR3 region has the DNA TGTGCCAGTGTAGCGACAGGGGGGCTCTATGGCTACACCTTC.

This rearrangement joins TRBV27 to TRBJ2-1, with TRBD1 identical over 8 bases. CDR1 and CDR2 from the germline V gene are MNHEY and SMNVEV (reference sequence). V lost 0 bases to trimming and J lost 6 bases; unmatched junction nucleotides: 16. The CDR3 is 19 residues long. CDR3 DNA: TGTGCCAGCAGTTTATCGGTAGGGGCAGGGGGCTATCATCTCAATGAGCAGTTCTTC. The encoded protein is CASSLSVGAGGYHLNEQFF.